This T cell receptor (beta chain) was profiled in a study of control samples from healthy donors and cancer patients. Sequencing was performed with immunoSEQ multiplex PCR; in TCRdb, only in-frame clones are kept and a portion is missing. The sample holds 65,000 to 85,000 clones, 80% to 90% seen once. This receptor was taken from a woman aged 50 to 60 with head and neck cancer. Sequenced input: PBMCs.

CDR3 sequence (DNA): TGTGCCTGGAGTGCTTTCTTAGGGGCAGGAAACACCATATATTTT. It yields the protein CAWSAFLGAGNTIYF. This sequence joins TRBV30 and TRBJ1-3; D may be TRBD1 (5 bases). The V gene's germline CDR1 is GTSNPN and CDR2 SVGIG (reference sequence). CDR3 length: 15 amino acids. Between the trimmed V and J ends, which lost 1 base and 4 bases, there was a span of 14 bases.